The rows below give T cell receptor beta chains drawn from one sample of a study of graft-versus-host responses after intestinal transplantation. Assay: immunoSEQ multiplex PCR; the TCRdb copy retains only in-frame clones and omits some. Of 96,000 or so clones listed, about 90% are singletons. Their antigens remain unidentified. The sample here was unstimulated CD4+ T cells sorted from spleen or lymph node cells, taken before intestinal transplant. The receptors derive from a human donor who received an intestinal transplant. CDR3s include the opening cysteine and the closing phenylalanine or tryptophan. A D gene is named only where the DNA matches it firmly. A clone size is listed for some rows: how often the clone was seen (once, few, many), or a class if it is expanded.

V gene	clone size	D gene	J gene	CDR3 DNA	CDR3 protein
TRBV6-5	-	-	TRBJ2-7	TGTGCCAGCAGTTACTCGGGGTCTACAGGGTACTACGAGCAGTACTTC	CASSYSGSTGYYEQYF
TRBV7-2	-	-	TRBJ2-1	TGTGCCAGCAGCTTAACCCCGTTTTGGCGGGGAGGTCCCTACAATGAGCAGTTCTTC	CASSLTPFWRGGPYNEQFF
TRBV7-9	-	TRBD2	TRBJ2-1	TGTGCCAGCAGCTTATCAGCGGGAGGGCGTTACAATGAGCAGTTCTTC	CASSLSAGGRYNEQFF
TRBV7-3	-	TRBD2	TRBJ2-7	TGTGCCAGCAGCCAAAGCGGGGGGGCGGCCTACGAGCAGTACTTC	CASSQSGGAAYEQYF
TRBV5-6	-	TRBD2	TRBJ2-1	TGTGCCAGCAGCTTGGTAGCGGGGGGGCCAGGGGAGCAGTTCTTC	CASSLVAGGPGEQFF
TRBV19	-	TRBD2	TRBJ2-3	TGTGCCAGTAGCACCAAAGCATGGCGTCTAGCGGGAGCTGCAGATACGCAGTATTTT	CASSTKAWRLAGAADTQYF
TRBV15	-	-	TRBJ2-7	TGTGCCACCAGCAGAGACACCAACGGGGGCGAGCAGTACTTC	CATSRDTNGGEQYF
TRBV5-1	once	TRBD1	TRBJ2-7	TGCGCCAGCAGCTACGGACAGGGGGGCTACGAGCAGTACTTC	CASSYGQGGYEQYF
TRBV7-2	-	-	TRBJ1-2	TGTGCCAGCAGCTTAGCGACCAGCCGGGTAGACTATGGCTACACCTTC	CASSLATSRVDYGYTF
TRBV7-8	-	-	TRBJ1-4	TGTGCCAGCAGCTTAGAGCAGCGGCCTAATGAAAAACTGTTTTTT	CASSLEQRPNEKLFF
TRBV27	-	-	TRBJ1-2	TGTGCCAGCAGTCCCAACGGGGGGGCGCTTGGCTACACCTTC	CASSPNGGALGYTF
TRBV6-1	-	-	TRBJ2-3	TGTGCCAGCAGTGGAGGGGAGGTTGGCACAGATACGCAGTATTTT	CASSGGEVGTDTQYF
TRBV12-5	-	TRBD1	TRBJ2-6	TGTGCTAGTGGCATAATACGGGACAGGGATTCCTCTGGGGCCAACGTCCTGACTTTC	CASGIIRDRDSSGANVLTF
TRBV25-1	-	TRBD1	TRBJ2-3	TGTGCCAGCAGTGAATACAGGGGGCGCGTTGGAGATACGCAGTATTTT	CASSEYRGRVGDTQYF
TRBV5-4	-	TRBD2	TRBJ2-1	TGTGCCAGCAGCTTGGTAGTACTAGCGGGAGTTAAAAATGAGCAGTTCTTC	CASSLVVLAGVKNEQFF
TRBV2	-	TRBD1	TRBJ2-7	TGTGCCAGCAATCGGGACAGGGCCTACGAGCAGTACTTC	CASNRDRAYEQYF
TRBV2	-	TRBD2	TRBJ2-7	TGTGCCAGCAGTGCGAACGCGATTGTACTAGCGGGAGACGAGCAGTACTTC	CASSANAIVLAGDEQYF
TRBV4-1	-	TRBD2	TRBJ2-1	TGCGCCAGCCGCCTGGGGCTAGCGGGAGACAATGAGCAGTTCTTC	CASRLGLAGDNEQFF
TRBV30	-	TRBD2	TRBJ2-3	TGTGCCTGGAGTCTGACTAGCGGGAGGGCCTTTCCAGATACGCAGTATTTT	CAWSLTSGRAFPDTQYF
TRBV9	-	-	TRBJ2-1	TGTGCCAGCAGCGGAATACAGGGCTCCTACAATGAGCAGTTCTTC	CASSGIQGSYNEQFF
TRBV15	-	-	TRBJ1-5	TGTGCCACCAGCAGAGAGGGAGATCAGCCCCAGCATTTT	CATSREGDQPQHF
TRBV6-1	-	TRBD2	TRBJ2-7	TGTGCCAGCAGTCGACTAGCGGACGAGCAGTACTTC	CASSRLADEQYF
TRBV10-3	-	TRBD2	TRBJ2-3	TGTGCCATCAGATCGCCGGTAGCGGGGTCCCCTGGGACGCAGTATTTT	CAIRSPVAGSPGTQYF
TRBV6-1	-	-	TRBJ2-1	TGTGCCAGCAGTTTGAGTAGTATGCCTGAGCAGTTCTTC	CASSLSSMPEQFF
TRBV25-1	-	-	TRBJ1-2	TGTGCCAGCAGTGATATAGCCGAAGGGGACTATGGCTACACCTTC	CASSDIAEGDYGYTF
TRBV6-5	-	TRBD1	TRBJ1-6	TGTGCCAGCAGTTACCCCACCGGGACAGGAGGCTCACCCCTCCACTTT	CASSYPTGTGGSPLHF
TRBV7-9	-	TRBD2	TRBJ2-5	TGTGCCAGCAGCCCCGGGAGGGGTGGGGAGACCCAGTACTTC	CASSPGRGGETQYF
TRBV7-2	-	-	TRBJ2-2	TGTGCCAGCAGCCATCAGGGGATCACCGGGGAGCTGTTTTTT	CASSHQGITGELFF
TRBV5-6	few	TRBD1	TRBJ1-5	TGTGCCAGCAGCACGGGACAGGGGGCAAATCAGCCCCAGCATTTT	CASSTGQGANQPQHF
TRBV30	-	-	TRBJ1-1	TGTGCCTGGAGACAGGGAGCAGTTGAAGCTTTCTTT	CAWRQGAVEAFF
TRBV6-1	-	-	TRBJ2-5	TGTGCCAGCAGTGAAGCGCTTCGAGGGTTGGGAAAGACCCAGTACTTC	CASSEALRGLGKTQYF
TRBV7-8	-	TRBD1	TRBJ1-2	TGTGCCAGCAGCATACAGGGGGTTGGTGGCTACACCTTC	CASSIQGVGGYTF
TRBV9	-	-	TRBJ2-3	TGTGCCAGCAGCGTAGTTGGGACTAGCACAGATACGCAGTATTTT	CASSVVGTSTDTQYF
TRBV6-5	-	-	TRBJ1-2	TGTGCCAGCAGAGTATCAGGGTCTCCTGGCTACACCTTC	CASRVSGSPGYTF
TRBV18	-	TRBD2	TRBJ2-5	TGTGCCAGCTCACCACGTCTAGCGGGGGGTTTCCAAGAGACCCAGTACTTC	CASSPRLAGGFQETQYF
TRBV19	-	-	TRBJ1-2	TGTGCCAGTAGTATGGGGGGGGTCCCTATCTATGGCTACACCTTC	CASSMGGVPIYGYTF
TRBV2	-	-	TRBJ1-5	TGTGCCAGCAAAAACAGGGGCAATCAGCCCCAGCATTTT	CASKNRGNQPQHF
TRBV6-6	-	-	TRBJ2-2	TGTGCCAGCAGTGTCACAGGTACCGGGGAGCTGTTTTTT	CASSVTGTGELFF
TRBV7-9	-	TRBD1	TRBJ2-5	TGTGCCAGCAGCCATAGTCGGGACAGGGGGGCCCGTCAAGAGACCCAGTACTTC	CASSHSRDRGARQETQYF
TRBV5-1	-	TRBD1	TRBJ1-1	TGCGCCAGCAGCTTGGACAGGGGGAACACTGAAGCTTTCTTT	CASSLDRGNTEAFF
TRBV5-1	-	-	TRBJ2-7	TGCGCCAGCAGCCAGGGGCCTCGCTCCTACGAGCAGTACTTC	CASSQGPRSYEQYF
TRBV13	-	-	TRBJ1-1	TGTGCCAGCAGCTTAGGCCCCTCGCCGGGGGGGGGAGCTTTCTTT	CASSLGPSPGGGAFF
TRBV19	-	-	TRBJ2-5	TGTGCCAGTAGTACCTGGCTGGGCGAGACCCAGTACTTC	CASSTWLGETQYF
TRBV18	-	TRBD1	TRBJ2-7	TGTGCCAGCCTTACAGGGGTCGACGAGCAGTACTTC	CASLTGVDEQYF
TRBV29-1	-	TRBD1	TRBJ2-3	TGCAGCGTGGACAGGGCCACAGATACGCAGTATTTT	CSVDRATDTQYF
TRBV5-1	-	-	TRBJ1-4	TGCGCCAGCAGCTTGTCCCCAGGGCAAACTTCCAGAAAACTGTTTTTT	CASSLSPGQTSRKLFF
TRBV5-6	-	-	TRBJ2-1	TGTGCCAGCAGCTCCTCTTTGTGGCGCGGGGATCGCTTCAATGAGCAGTTCTTC	CASSSSLWRGDRFNEQFF
TRBV11-3	-	TRBD2	TRBJ2-1	TGTGCCAGCAGCTTAGGGCCCCCACTAGCGGGGGTATACAATGAGCAGTTCTTC	CASSLGPPLAGVYNEQFF